This TCR beta chain was sequenced in a study of cytomegalovirus exposure and HLA in healthy donors. Across the study: A subsequent analysis reported that the roughly 120 validation repertoires were produced on the same platform that had also been used for the approximately 710 first-cohort repertoires. Study-wide results and limits: Subsequent analysis revealed that first-cohort TCR clusters tended to co-occur in the 120 or so validation repertoires. About 150 TCR beta chains were listed as cytomegalovirus-associated.

This CDR3 is 13 amino acids long. The germline CDR1 and CDR2 sequences are MNHNY and SVGAGI (reference sequence). The ends were cut back, 8 bases at V and 4 bases at J, with 12 bases in the middle. This clone was seen only once. The antigen is undetermined. Sequencing was performed with immunoSEQ multiplex PCR; in TCRdb, only in-frame clones are kept and a portion is missing. Altogether about 170,000 clones are present, about 90% being singletons, with the ten largest covering over 9%. Separation from the approximately 660-subject first cohort characterized the roughly 130-subject validation cohort, to which the donors belonged.

The sample was PBMCs. The chain combines TRBV6-6 with TRBJ1-5; D call uncertain. The clonotype was recovered from a woman under 30 in good health and CMV-seropositive. The CDR3 nucleotides are TGTGCCAGCTCCCCTGGGGAGAATCAGCCCCAGCATTTT. It yields the protein CASSPGENQPQHF.